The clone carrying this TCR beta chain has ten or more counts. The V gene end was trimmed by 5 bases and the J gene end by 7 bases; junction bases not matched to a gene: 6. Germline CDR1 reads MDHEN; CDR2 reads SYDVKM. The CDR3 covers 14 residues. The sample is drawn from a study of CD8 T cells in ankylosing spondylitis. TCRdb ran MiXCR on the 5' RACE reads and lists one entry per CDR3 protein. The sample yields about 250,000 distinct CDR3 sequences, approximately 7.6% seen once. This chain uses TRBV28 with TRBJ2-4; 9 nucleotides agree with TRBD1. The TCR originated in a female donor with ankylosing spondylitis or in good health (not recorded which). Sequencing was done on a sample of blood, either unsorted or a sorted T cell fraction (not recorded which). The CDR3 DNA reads TGTGCCAGCAGTCCGTCAGGGACAGGGAACATTCAGTACTTC. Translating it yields CASSPSGTGNIQYF. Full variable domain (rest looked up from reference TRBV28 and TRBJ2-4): DVKVTQSSRYLVKRTGEKVFLECVQDMDHENMFWYRQDPGLGLRLIYFSYDVKMKEKGDIPEGYSVSREKKERFSLILESASTNQTSMYLCASSPSGTGNIQYFGAGTRLSVL.